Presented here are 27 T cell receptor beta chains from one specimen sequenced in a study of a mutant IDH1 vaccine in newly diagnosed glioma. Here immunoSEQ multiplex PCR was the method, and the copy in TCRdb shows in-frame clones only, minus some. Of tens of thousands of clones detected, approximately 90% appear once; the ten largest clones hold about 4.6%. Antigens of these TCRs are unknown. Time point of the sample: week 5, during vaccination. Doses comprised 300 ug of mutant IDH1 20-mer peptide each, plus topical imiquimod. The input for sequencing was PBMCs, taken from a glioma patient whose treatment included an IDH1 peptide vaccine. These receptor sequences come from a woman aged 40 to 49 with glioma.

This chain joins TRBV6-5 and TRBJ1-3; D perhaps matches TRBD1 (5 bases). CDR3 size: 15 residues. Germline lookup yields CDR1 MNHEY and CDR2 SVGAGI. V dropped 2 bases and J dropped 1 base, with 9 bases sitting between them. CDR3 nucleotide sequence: TGTGCCAGCAGTTACCGGTCAGGGTCTGGAAACACCATATATTTT. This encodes CASSYRSGSGNTIYF.

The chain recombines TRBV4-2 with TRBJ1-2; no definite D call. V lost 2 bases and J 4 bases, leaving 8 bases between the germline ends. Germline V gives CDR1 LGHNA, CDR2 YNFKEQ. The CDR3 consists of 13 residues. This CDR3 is CASSQTDTYGYTF. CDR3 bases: TGTGCCAGCAGCCAAACCGACACCTATGGCTACACCTTC.

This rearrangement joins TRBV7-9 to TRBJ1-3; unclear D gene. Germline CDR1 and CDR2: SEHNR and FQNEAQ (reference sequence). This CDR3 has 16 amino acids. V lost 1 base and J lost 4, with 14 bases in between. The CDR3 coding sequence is TGTGCCAGCAGCTTAGGCAAGGGAAATTCAGGAAACACCATATATTTT. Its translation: CASSLGKGNSGNTIYF. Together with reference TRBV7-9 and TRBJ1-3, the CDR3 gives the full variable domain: DTGVSQNPRHKITKRGQNVTFRCDPISEHNRLYWYRQTLGQGPEFLTYFQNEAQLEKSRLLSDRFSAERPKGSFSTLEIQRTEQGDSAMYLCASSLGKGNSGNTIYFGEGSWLTVV.

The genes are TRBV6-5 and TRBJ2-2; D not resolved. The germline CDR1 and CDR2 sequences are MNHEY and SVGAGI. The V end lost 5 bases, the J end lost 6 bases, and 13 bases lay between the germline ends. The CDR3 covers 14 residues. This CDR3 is CASSKPFGAGELFF. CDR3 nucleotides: TGTGCCAGCAGTAAACCCTTTGGGGCCGGGGAGCTGTTTTTT.

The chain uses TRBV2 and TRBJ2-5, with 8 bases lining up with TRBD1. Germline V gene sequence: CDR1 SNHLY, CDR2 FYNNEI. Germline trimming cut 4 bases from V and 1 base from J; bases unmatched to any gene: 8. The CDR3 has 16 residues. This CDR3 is CASSGTGGRAQETQYF. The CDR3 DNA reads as TGTGCCAGCAGTGGAACAGGGGGTAGAGCCCAAGAGACCCAGTACTTC.

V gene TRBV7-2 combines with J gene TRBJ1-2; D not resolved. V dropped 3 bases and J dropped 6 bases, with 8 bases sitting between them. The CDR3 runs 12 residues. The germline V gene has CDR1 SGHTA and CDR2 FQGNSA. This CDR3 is CASSFREDGYTF. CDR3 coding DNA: TGTGCCAGCAGCTTTCGGGAAGATGGCTACACCTTC. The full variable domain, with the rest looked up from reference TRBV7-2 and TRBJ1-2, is GAGVSQSPSNKVTEKGKDVELRCDPISGHTALYWYRQSLGQGLEFLIYFQGNSAPDKSGLPSDRFSAERTGGSVSTLTIQRTQQEDSAVYLCASSFREDGYTFGSGTRLTVV.

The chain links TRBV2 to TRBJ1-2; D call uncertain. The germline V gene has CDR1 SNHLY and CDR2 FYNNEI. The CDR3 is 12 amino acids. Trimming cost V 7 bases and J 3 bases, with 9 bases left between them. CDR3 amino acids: CASTPSDYGYTF. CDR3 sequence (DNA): TGTGCCAGCACTCCTTCGGACTATGGCTACACCTTC.

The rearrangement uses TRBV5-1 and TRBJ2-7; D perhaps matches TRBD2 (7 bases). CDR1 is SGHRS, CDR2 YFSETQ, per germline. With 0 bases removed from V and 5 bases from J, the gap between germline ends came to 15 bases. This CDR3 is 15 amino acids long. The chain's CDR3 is CASSLVAGAINEQYF. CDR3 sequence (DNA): TGCGCCAGCAGCTTGGTTGCGGGGGCAATTAACGAGCAGTACTTC.

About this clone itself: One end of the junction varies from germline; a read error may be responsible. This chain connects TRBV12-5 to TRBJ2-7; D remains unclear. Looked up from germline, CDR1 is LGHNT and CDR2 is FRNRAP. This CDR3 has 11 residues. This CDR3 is CASGLGYEQYF. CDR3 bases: TGTGCTAGTGGATTGGGATACGAGCAGTACTTC.

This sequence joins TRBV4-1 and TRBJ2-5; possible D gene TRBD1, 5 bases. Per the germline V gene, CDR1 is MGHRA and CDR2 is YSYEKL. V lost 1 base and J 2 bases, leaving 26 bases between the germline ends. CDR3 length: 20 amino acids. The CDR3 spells CASSQGSGIIPGAVQETQYF. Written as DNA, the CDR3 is TGCGCCAGCAGCCAAGGGTCAGGGATCATCCCTGGGGCGGTTCAAGAGACCCAGTACTTC.

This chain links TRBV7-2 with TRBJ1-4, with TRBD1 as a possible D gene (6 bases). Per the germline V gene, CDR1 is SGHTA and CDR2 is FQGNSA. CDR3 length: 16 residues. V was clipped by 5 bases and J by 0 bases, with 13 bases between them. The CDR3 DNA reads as TGTGCCAGCAGCCAAGGGGGGGGCACAACTAATGAAAAACTGTTTTTT. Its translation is CASSQGGGTTNEKLFF.

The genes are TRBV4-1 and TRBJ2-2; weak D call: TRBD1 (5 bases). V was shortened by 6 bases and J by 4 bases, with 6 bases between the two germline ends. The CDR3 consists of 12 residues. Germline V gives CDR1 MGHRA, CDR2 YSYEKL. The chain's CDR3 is CASSGATGELFF. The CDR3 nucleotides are TGCGCCAGCAGTGGGGCCACCGGGGAGCTGTTTTTT.

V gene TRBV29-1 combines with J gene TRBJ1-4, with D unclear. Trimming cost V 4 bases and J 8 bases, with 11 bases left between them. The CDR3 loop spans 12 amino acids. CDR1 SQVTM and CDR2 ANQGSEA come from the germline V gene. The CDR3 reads CSVVGYEEKLFF. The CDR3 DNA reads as TGCAGCGTTGTGGGGTATGAGGAAAAACTGTTTTTT. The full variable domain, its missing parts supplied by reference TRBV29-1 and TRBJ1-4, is SAVISQKPSRDICQRGTSLTIQCQVDSQVTMMFWYRQQPGQSLTLIATANQGSEATYESGFVIDKFPISRPNLTFSTLTVSNMSPEDSSIYLCSVVGYEEKLFFGSGTQLSVL.

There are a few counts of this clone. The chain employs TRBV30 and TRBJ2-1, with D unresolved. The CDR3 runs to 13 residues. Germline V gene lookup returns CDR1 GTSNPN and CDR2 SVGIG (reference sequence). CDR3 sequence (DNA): TGTGTAGTTAGTCTTAGCTCCTACAATGAGCAGTTCTTC. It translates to CVVSLSSYNEQFF.

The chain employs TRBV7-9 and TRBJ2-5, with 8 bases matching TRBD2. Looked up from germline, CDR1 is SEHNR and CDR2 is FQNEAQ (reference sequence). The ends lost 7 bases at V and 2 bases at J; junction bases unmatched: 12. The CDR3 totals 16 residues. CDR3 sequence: CASTPERAGEQETQYF. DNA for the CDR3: TGTGCCAGCACCCCCGAGAGAGCGGGGGAGCAAGAGACCCAGTACTTC.

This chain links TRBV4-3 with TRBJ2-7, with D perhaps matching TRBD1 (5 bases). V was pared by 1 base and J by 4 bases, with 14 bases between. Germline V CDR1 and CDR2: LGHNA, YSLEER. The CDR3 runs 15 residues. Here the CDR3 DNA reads TGCGCCAGCAGCCAAGGTAGGGGTTGGCAGTACGAGCAGTACTTC. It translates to CASSQGRGWQYEQYF.

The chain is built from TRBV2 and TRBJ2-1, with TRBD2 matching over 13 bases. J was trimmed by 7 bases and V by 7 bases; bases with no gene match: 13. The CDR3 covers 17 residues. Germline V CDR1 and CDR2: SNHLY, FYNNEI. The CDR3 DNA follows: TGTGCCAGCACCCGGACTAGCGGGAGAATGGTGCCTAATGAGCAGTTCTTC. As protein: CASTRTSGRMVPNEQFF.

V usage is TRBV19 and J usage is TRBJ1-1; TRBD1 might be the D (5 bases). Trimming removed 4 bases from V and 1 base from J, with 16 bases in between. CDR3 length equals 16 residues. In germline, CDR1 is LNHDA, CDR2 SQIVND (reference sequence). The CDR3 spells CASSNQGSPSNTEAFF. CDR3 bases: TGTGCCAGTAGTAACCAGGGCTCCCCCTCGAACACTGAAGCTTTCTTT.

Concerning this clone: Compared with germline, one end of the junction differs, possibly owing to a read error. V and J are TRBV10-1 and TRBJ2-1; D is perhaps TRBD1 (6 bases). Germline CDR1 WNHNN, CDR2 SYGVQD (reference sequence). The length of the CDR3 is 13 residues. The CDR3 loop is CASSESSRGSTVF. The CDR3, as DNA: TGCGCCAGCAGTGAGTCGAGTAGGGGGAGCACGGTCTTC.

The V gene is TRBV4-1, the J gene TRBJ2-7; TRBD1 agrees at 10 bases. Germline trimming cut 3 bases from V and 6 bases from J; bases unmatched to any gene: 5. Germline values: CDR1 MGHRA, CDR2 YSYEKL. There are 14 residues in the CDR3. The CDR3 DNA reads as TGCGCCAGCAGCCAGAGGACAGGGGGTGGCGAGCAGTACTTC. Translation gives CASSQRTGGGEQYF.

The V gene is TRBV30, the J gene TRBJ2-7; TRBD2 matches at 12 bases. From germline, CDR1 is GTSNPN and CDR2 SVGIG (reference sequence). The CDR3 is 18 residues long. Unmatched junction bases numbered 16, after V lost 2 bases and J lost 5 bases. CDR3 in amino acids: CAWSWGLAGRGVTHEQYF. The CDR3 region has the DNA TGTGCCTGGAGTTGGGGACTAGCGGGCCGGGGGGTCACCCACGAGCAGTACTTC.

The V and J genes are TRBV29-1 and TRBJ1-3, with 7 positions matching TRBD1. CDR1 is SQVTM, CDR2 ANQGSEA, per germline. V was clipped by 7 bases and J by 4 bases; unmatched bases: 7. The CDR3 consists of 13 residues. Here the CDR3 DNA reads TGCAGCGGCCGACAGGGTGCAGGAAACACCATATATTTT. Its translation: CSGRQGAGNTIYF.

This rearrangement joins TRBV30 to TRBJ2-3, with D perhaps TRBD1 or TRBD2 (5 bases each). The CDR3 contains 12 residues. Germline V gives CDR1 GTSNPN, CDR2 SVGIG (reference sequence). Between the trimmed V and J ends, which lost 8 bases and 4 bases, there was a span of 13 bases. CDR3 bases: TGTGCCCACCTTGGGGGTCCAGATACGCAGTATTTT. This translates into CAHLGGPDTQYF.

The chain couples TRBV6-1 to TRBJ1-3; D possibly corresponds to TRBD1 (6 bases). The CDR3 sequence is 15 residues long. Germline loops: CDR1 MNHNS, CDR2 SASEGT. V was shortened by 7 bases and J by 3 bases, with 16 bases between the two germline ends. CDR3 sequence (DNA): TGTGCCAGCACCTTGGGGGGCCAGATTGGAAACACCATATATTTT. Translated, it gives CASTLGGQIGNTIYF.

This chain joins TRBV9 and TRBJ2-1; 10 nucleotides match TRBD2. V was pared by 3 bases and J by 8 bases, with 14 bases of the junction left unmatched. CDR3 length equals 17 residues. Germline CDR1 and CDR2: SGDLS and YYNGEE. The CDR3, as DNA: TGTGCCAGCAGCGAGGCGGGGACTAGCGCGATCCTTGATGAGCAGTTCTTC. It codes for CASSEAGTSAILDEQFF.

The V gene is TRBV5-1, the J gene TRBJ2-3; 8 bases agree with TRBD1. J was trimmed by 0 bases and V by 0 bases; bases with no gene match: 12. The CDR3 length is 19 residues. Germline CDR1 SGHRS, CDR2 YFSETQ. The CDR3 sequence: CASSLDRTGQPKSTDTQYF. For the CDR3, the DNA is TGCGCCAGCAGCTTGGACAGGACAGGGCAACCAAAAAGCACAGATACGCAGTATTTT.

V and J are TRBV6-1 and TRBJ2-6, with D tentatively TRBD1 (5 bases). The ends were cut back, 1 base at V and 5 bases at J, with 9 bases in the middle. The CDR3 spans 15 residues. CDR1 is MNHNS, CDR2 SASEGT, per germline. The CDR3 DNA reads TGTGCCAGCAGTGAAGGTGCAGGGAGGGCCAACGTCCTGACTTTC. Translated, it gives CASSEGAGRANVLTF.